The 6 T cell receptor beta chains reported below all come from one sample, sequenced in a study of regulatory T cells in long-lasting Graves disease (dated by TCRdb to 2020 to 2022). What this sample's time point label stands for: newly diagnosed GD, antithyroid drugs for less than 3 months. RNA was extracted from PBMCs in TRIzol for both TCR sequencing and RNA sequencing. The library relied on multiplex PCR. The sequencer listed for this sample is Illumina HiSeq 4000. CDR3 regions were amplified by Arm-PCR with iRepertoire HTBI primers to construct TCR beta libraries. TCRdb cleaned the public reads at Q25 with fastp, built clones with MiXCR and kept in-frame beta chains. Each CDR3 protein gets just one entry, which takes the most common genes and DNA from the rows behind it. In this sample the table shows under 300,000 distinct CDR3 sequences, approximately 20% of which occur a single time. About 15% of the sample is in the top ten clones.

In addition, the sample was reused for a study of T cells in Graves' hyperthyroidism and ophthalmopathy.

Here the sequenced sample was peripheral blood mononuclear cells (PBMCs), taken at new diagnosis, from a patient treated with antithyroid drugs. The receptors shown here come from a woman aged 25-40 years with Graves disease. Donor details come from another sample of the same person, matched by shared clones.

The gene calls are TRBV19 and TRBJ2-1, with D tentatively TRBD2 (6 bases). Trimming took 9 bases from V and 9 from J, leaving 15 bases between them. CDR1 is LNHDA, CDR2 SQIVND, per germline (reference sequence). The CDR3 totals 12 residues. CDR3 sequence reads: CASGTLAPEQFF. The CDR3 DNA is TGTGCCAGCGGGACTCTAGCCCCTGAGCAGTTCTTC. Combining the CDR3 with reference TRBV19 and TRBJ2-1 gives the whole variable domain DGGITQSPKYLFRKEGQNVTLSCEQNLNHDAMYWYRQDPGQGLRLIYYSQIVNDFQKGDIAEGYSVSREKKESFPLTVTSAQKNPTAFYLCASGTLAPEQFFGPGTRLTVL.

This clonotype was observed at least ten times. The genes are TRBV18 and TRBJ2-2; 8 nucleotides align to TRBD1. Germline V gene sequence: CDR1 KGHSH, CDR2 LQKENI. This CDR3 is 14 amino acids long. The junction had 2 bases not matched to a gene; V was cut back by 2 bases and J by 6 bases. This CDR3 is CASSPETGAGELFF. The CDR3 DNA reads as TGTGCCAGCTCACCAGAGACAGGGGCCGGGGAGCTGTTTTTT.

This clonotype was observed at least ten times. The chain joins TRBV12-3 or TRBV12-4 to TRBJ1-1; D call uncertain. The CDR3 totals 14 residues. With 3 bases removed from V and 0 bases from J, the gap between germline ends came to 8 bases. This CDR3 reads CASSFLGLNTEAFF. Here the CDR3 DNA reads TGTGCCAGCAGTTTTTTAGGACTGAACACTGAAGCTTTCTTT.

This clonotype was detected a few times. The genes are TRBV6-1 and TRBJ1-2; 7 nucleotides agree with TRBD1. CDR1 is MNHNS and CDR2 is SASEGT in the germline V gene. The ends lost 6 bases at V and 7 bases at J; junction bases unmatched: 5. The CDR3 has 12 amino acids. As DNA, the CDR3 is TGTGCCAGCAGAACAGGGGCACTTGGCTACACCTTC. As protein: CASRTGALGYTF.

This chain uses TRBV19 with TRBJ2-2, with 9 bases that match TRBD2. The CDR3 runs 15 residues. In germline, CDR1 is LNHDA, CDR2 SQIVND (reference sequence). J was trimmed by 7 bases and V by 3 bases; bases with no gene match: 6. CDR3: CASSIRPAGGGELFF. The CDR3 nucleotides are TGTGCCAGTAGTATCCGCCCAGCGGGGGGCGGGGAGCTGTTTTTT.

Remarks on this clonotype: This likely traces to a read error, being one base from a far larger clone. The chain joins TRBV3-1 to TRBJ2-3; the match to TRBD1 covers 7 bases. The V gene's germline CDR1 is LGHDT and CDR2 YNNKEL (reference sequence). The V and J ends lost 5 bases and 1 base, in that order; junction bases with no gene match: 6. There are 15 residues in the CDR3. CDR3 loop: CASSTQGDGTDTQYF. CDR3 nucleotides: TGTGCCAGCAGCACGCAGGGGGACGGCACAGATACGCAGTATTTT.